The clone carrying this TCR beta chain was detected a few times. TCRdb called the RT-PCR reads again in MiXCR, with one record for every CDR3 protein. In the table there are approximately 150,000 distinct CDR3 sequences, about 32% of which are singletons. The source of the sample is a study of patients and donors after allogeneic stem cell transplantation. The source material was blood, either unsorted or a sorted T cell fraction (not recorded which). This TCR was sampled from a human donor who was either an allogeneic HSCT recipient or a stem cell or donor lymphocyte infusion donor (not recorded which). It is not recorded whose cells these are; they may come from a transplant donor.

The CDR3 here is CSARQGSNYGYTF. The CDR3 coding sequence is TGCAGTGCTAGACAGGGATCTAACTATGGCTACACCTTC. V is TRBV20-1 and J is TRBJ1-2, with D perhaps matching TRBD1 (5 bases). The germline gives CDR1 DFQATT, CDR2 SNEGSKA (reference sequence). This CDR3 region has 13 residues. V dropped 2 bases and J dropped 0 bases, with 7 bases sitting between them.